A single sample gave rise to the 24 T cell receptor beta chains below, sequenced in a study of T cell clones after liver transplantation. Assay: immunoSEQ multiplex PCR; the TCRdb copy retains only in-frame clones and omits some. The repertoire holds around 43,000 clones, with around 84% as singletons. Specimen: CD4+ T cells from blood, collected 24 months after liver transplant. Every receptor here comes from a human patient who received a liver transplant. Some T cells may have come from the graft donor.

J is TRBJ2-5 and V is TRBV7-9; D is uncertain. Germline CDR1 reads SEHNR; CDR2 reads FQNEAQ (reference sequence). The V and J ends lost 5 bases and 5 bases respectively, with 15 bases between them. The CDR3 has 14 residues. For the CDR3, the DNA is TGTGCCAGCAGCCCACCCCGTGGTGCGGAGACCCAGTACTTC. Translating it yields CASSPPRGAETQYF.

The V gene is TRBV9, the J gene TRBJ1-1, with 7 nucleotides matching TRBD1. Germline values: CDR1 SGDLS, CDR2 YYNGEE. The V and J ends lost 4 bases and 4 bases, in that order; junction bases with no gene match: 7. This CDR3 spans 14 amino acids. The CDR3 spells CASSLQDRVTEAFF. CDR3 sequence (DNA): TGTGCCAGCAGCCTACAAGACAGGGTCACTGAAGCTTTCTTT.

This chain joins TRBV19 and TRBJ1-2; D is unresolved. The CDR3 is 12 residues long. V was cut by 8 bases and J by 5 bases, with 12 bases left in between. Germline CDR1 is LNHDA and CDR2 is SQIVND (reference sequence). This chain's CDR3 is CASGNSLYGYTF. CDR3 DNA: TGTGCCAGTGGAAATTCGCTGTATGGCTACACCTTC.

The chain is built from TRBV5-1 and TRBJ1-1; D gene ambiguous. Germline CDR1 is SGHRS and CDR2 is YFSETQ. This CDR3 is built from 15 residues. Between the trimmed V and J ends, which lost 4 bases and 0 bases, there was a span of 13 bases. The CDR3 DNA sequence: TGCGCCAGCAGCCCGGACCGATCCTTGAACACTGAAGCTTTCTTT. It is translated as CASSPDRSLNTEAFF.

The chain uses TRBV5-1 and TRBJ1-1; no clear D. CDR1 and CDR2 from the germline V gene are SGHRS and YFSETQ. Trimming stripped 0 bases from V and 4 bases from J, with 7 bases between. The CDR3 totals 13 residues. CDR3 DNA sequence: TGCGCCAGCAGCTTGGAGGGAGGCACTGAAGCTTTCTTT. This gives the protein CASSLEGGTEAFF.

The chain employs TRBV19 and TRBJ2-3; 7 nucleotides line up with TRBD2. V gave up 5 bases and J gave up 2 bases; unmatched junction bases: 7. Germline values: CDR1 LNHDA, CDR2 SQIVND (reference sequence). CDR3 length: 15 amino acids. The CDR3 sequence is CASSSRLAVTDTQYF. Written as DNA, the CDR3 is TGTGCCAGTAGTTCCCGGCTAGCGGTCACAGATACGCAGTATTTT.

The chain joins TRBV6-1 to TRBJ1-2; D perhaps matches TRBD1 (5 bases). Trimming removed 5 bases at V and 3 bases at J, with 16 bases between. There are 15 residues in the CDR3. Germline assignment: CDR1 MNHNS and CDR2 SASEGT. For the CDR3, the DNA is TGTGCCAGCAGTAACCAGGGTATTCGGGACTATGGCTACACCTTC. Encoded protein: CASSNQGIRDYGYTF.

This chain uses TRBV9 with TRBJ2-1; D may be TRBD2 (6 bases). The CDR3 runs 16 residues. Looked up from germline, CDR1 is SGDLS and CDR2 is YYNGEE. Trimming took 0 bases from V and 2 from J, leaving 12 bases between them. The chain's CDR3 is CASSVEADYTYNEQFF. The CDR3 DNA reads TGTGCCAGCAGCGTAGAAGCGGACTATACCTACAATGAGCAGTTCTTC.

The rearrangement joins TRBV5-4 to TRBJ2-6; 11 bases are a match to TRBD1. The CDR3 is made up of 19 amino acids. V lost 4 bases, J lost 0 bases, and 9 bases stayed unmatched. Germline V CDR1 and CDR2: SGHNT, YYREEE (reference sequence). Here the CDR3 DNA reads TGTGCCAGCAGCCCCAAGGGGACAGGGGGGTACTCTGGGGCCAACGTCCTGACTTTC. Translation gives CASSPKGTGGYSGANVLTF.

The chain links TRBV10-3 to TRBJ1-1; 11 nucleotides agree with TRBD1. The CDR3 runs 19 residues. J gave up 10 bases and V 6 bases, and 25 bases lay outside the gene matches. Germline CDR1 reads ENHRY; CDR2 reads SYGVKD. The CDR3 sequence is CAISDRGTGGSARYRAAFF. The CDR3 region has the DNA TGTGCCATCAGCGATCGCGGGACAGGGGGATCCGCGAGGTACCGTGCAGCTTTCTTT.

This clone is a singleton in its sample. The chain combines TRBV6-5 with TRBJ2-7; no clear D. Germline values: CDR1 MNHEY, CDR2 SVGAGI. V dropped 4 bases and J dropped 6 bases, with 13 bases sitting between them. The CDR3 loop spans 13 amino acids. CDR3 sequence: CASSSNSGREQYF. The CDR3 region has the DNA TGTGCCAGCAGTTCCAACTCTGGACGCGAGCAGTACTTC.

This clone was seen only once. The chain has TRBV27 and TRBJ1-4; maybe TRBD1 (6 bases). V was clipped by 2 bases and J by 6 bases, with 19 bases between them. The CDR3 runs to 17 residues. CDR1 is MNHEY, CDR2 SMNVEV, per germline (reference sequence). The CDR3, as DNA: TGTGCCAGCAGTTTAAAGCCCCGGGGGGCAGGCCATGAAAAACTGTTTTTT. Amino acid sequence: CASSLKPRGAGHEKLFF.

This clone occurred a few times. The V and J genes are TRBV5-5 and TRBJ1-3; D uncertain. Germline CDR1 reads SGHKS; CDR2 reads YYEKEE (reference sequence). This CDR3 has 13 residues. V shed 7 bases and J shed 2 bases, with 10 bases lying between them. The CDR3 protein is CASGEIPGNTIYF. The CDR3 DNA reads as TGTGCCAGCGGGGAGATTCCTGGAAACACCATATATTTT.

This clone was counted once. The V gene is TRBV5-1, the J gene TRBJ2-1, with 10 bases identical to TRBD1. CDR3 length equals 15 residues. The J segment lost 10 bases and the V segment lost 3 bases, leaving 10 bases of the junction unmatched. CDR1 is SGHRS, CDR2 YFSETQ, per germline. Written as DNA, the CDR3 is TGCGCCAGCAGCTCGACAGGGGGCGGTTTGTGGGAGCAGTTCTTC. Amino acid sequence: CASSSTGGGLWEQFF.

This chain uses TRBV19 with TRBJ2-6, with a weak D call TRBD2 (6 bases). CDR1 is LNHDA and CDR2 is SQIVND in the germline V gene (reference sequence). The germline V and J ends were trimmed by 3 bases and 0 bases, with 9 bases remaining between them. The CDR3 contains 16 residues. The CDR3 region has the DNA TGTGCCAGTAGTATTGTGCGGGACTCTGGGGCCAACGTCCTGACTTTC. Translation: CASSIVRDSGANVLTF.

A single count supports this clone. The J gene is TRBJ1-1, the V gene TRBV7-2, with TRBD1 identical over 12 bases. The CDR3 is made up of 16 amino acids. Germline CDR1 reads SGHTA; CDR2 reads FQGNSA. Germline trimming cut 1 base from V and 5 bases from J; bases unmatched to any gene: 5. CDR3 sequence: CASSLVGQGANTEAFF. The CDR3 coding sequence is TGTGCCAGCAGCTTAGTGGGACAGGGGGCAAATACTGAAGCTTTCTTT.

This chain connects TRBV28 to TRBJ1-5; 7 bases match TRBD1. V trimming: 5 bases; J trimming: 3 bases; junction bases outside the gene matches: 7. The CDR3 contains 15 residues. From germline, CDR1 is MDHEN and CDR2 SYDVKM. The CDR3 reads CASSPVGQDNQPQHF. CDR3 nucleotide sequence: TGTGCCAGCAGTCCTGTCGGACAGGACAATCAGCCCCAGCATTTT.

The chain couples TRBV29-1 to TRBJ2-1; TRBD1 agrees at 11 bases. This CDR3 is built from 14 residues. J lost 10 bases, V lost 4 bases, and 9 bases had no gene match. Germline assignment: CDR1 SQVTM and CDR2 ANQGSEA. CDR3 DNA sequence: TGCAGCGTTGTTACAGGACAGGGGGCATTGGAGCAGTTCTTC. Amino acids: CSVVTGQGALEQFF.

This chain uses TRBV7-9 with TRBJ1-5; 7 nucleotides align to TRBD1. The CDR3 totals 15 residues. Germline values: CDR1 SEHNR, CDR2 FQNEAQ (reference sequence). V was pared by 6 bases and J by 0 bases, with 5 bases of the junction left unmatched. The CDR3 DNA follows: TGTGCCAGCAGTCCTGACAGGGCTAGCAATCAGCCCCAGCATTTT. Translation: CASSPDRASNQPQHF.

The chain couples TRBV7-2 to TRBJ1-3, with TRBD1 identical over 9 bases. The CDR3 extends over 16 amino acids. Germline trimming cut 5 bases from V and 2 bases from J; bases unmatched to any gene: 7. Germline V gene data show CDR1 as SGHTA and CDR2 as FQGNSA. The CDR3 here is CASSPPTGGAGNTIYF. CDR3 in DNA: TGTGCCAGCAGCCCGCCCACAGGGGGCGCTGGAAACACCATATATTTT.

This chain joins TRBV2 and TRBJ1-5, with a weak D call TRBD1 (6 bases). The CDR3 loop spans 15 amino acids. V lost 4 bases to trimming and J lost 2 bases, with 12 bases between them. Per the germline V gene, CDR1 is SNHLY and CDR2 is FYNNEI. CDR3 DNA sequence: TGTGCCAGCAGTGGCCGCAGGGGAGGCAATCAGCCCCAGCATTTT. It yields the protein CASSGRRGGNQPQHF.

The chain recombines TRBV6-5 with TRBJ2-5, with TRBD1 matching over 10 bases. The CDR3 is 14 amino acids. Trimming at V came to 8 bases and at J to 5 bases, leaving 8 bases not matched to a gene. Germline CDR1 and CDR2: MNHEY and SVGAGI. The CDR3 coding sequence is TGTGCCAGCCGTGGGACAGGGGTGCGCGAGACCCAGTACTTC. Translated: CASRGTGVRETQYF.

The V call is TRBV12-5, the J call TRBJ2-7; 8 bases agree with TRBD1. The CDR3 length is 14 residues. Trimming cost V 6 bases and J 2 bases; bases outside gene matches: 6. The germline gives CDR1 LGHNT, CDR2 FRNRAP. This CDR3 is CASGRGQGAYEQYF. The CDR3, as DNA: TGTGCTAGTGGCCGAGGACAGGGAGCCTACGAGCAGTACTTC.

V usage is TRBV5-6 and J usage is TRBJ1-2; D is ambiguous. Germline CDR1 reads SGHDT; CDR2 reads YYEEEE. V gave up 0 bases and J gave up 3 bases, with 6 bases separating them. The CDR3 is 13 amino acids. The CDR3 sequence: CASSLGQDYGYTF. Here the CDR3 DNA reads TGTGCCAGCAGCTTGGGGCAGGACTATGGCTACACCTTC. The full variable domain, in which reference TRBV5-6 and TRBJ1-2 provide the parts outside the CDR3, is DAGVTQSPTHLIKTRGQQVTLRCSPKSGHDTVSWYQQALGQGPQFIFQYYEEEERQRGNFPDRFSGHQFPNYSSELNVNALLLGDSALYLCASSLGQDYGYTFGSGTRLTVV.